This is a list of T cell receptor beta chains from one sample in a study of identical twins. TCRdb analysed the 5' RACE reads with MiXCR anew, one entry per CDR3 protein. This table has about 700,000 distinct CDR3 sequences, roughly 6.2% appearing once. The sample comprised naive T cells sorted from blood. The receptors originated from a man in his late teens or twenties in good health. The CDR3 runs from the conserved cysteine through the conserved F or W. A D gene is named only where the DNA matches it firmly. Rows give clone size only sometimes, using once, few, many, or a class for an expanded clone.

v_call: TRBV24-1; j_call: TRBJ1-5; clone_size: many; d_call: TRBD1; cdr3_aa: CATSDGQVNQPQHF; cdr3_nt: TGTGCCACCAGTGATGGACAGGTAAATCAGCCCCAGCATTTT
v_call: TRBV20-1; j_call: TRBJ2-7; clone_size: many; d_call: TRBD2; cdr3_aa: CSARDTSDIYEQYF; cdr3_nt: TGCAGTGCTAGAGACACTAGCGACATCTACGAGCAGTACTTC
v_call: TRBV4-2; j_call: TRBJ1-2; clone_size: -; d_call: TRBD1; cdr3_aa: CASSQDLRQGNYGYTF; cdr3_nt: TGTGCCAGCAGCCAAGATCTTAGACAGGGGAACTATGGCTACACCTTC
v_call: TRBV4-1; j_call: TRBJ1-5; clone_size: many; d_call: TRBD1; cdr3_aa: CASSQDSGQGYQPQHF; cdr3_nt: TGCGCCAGCAGCCAAGATAGCGGACAGGGCTATCAGCCCCAGCATTTT
v_call: TRBV11-3; j_call: TRBJ2-6; clone_size: many; d_call: -; cdr3_aa: CASSHSGSSGANVLTF; cdr3_nt: TGTGCCAGCAGCCACTCAGGGAGCTCTGGGGCCAACGTCCTGACTTTC
v_call: TRBV3-1; j_call: TRBJ2-1; clone_size: few; d_call: TRBD2; cdr3_aa: CASSPWTSATYNEQFF; cdr3_nt: TGTGCCAGCAGCCCCTGGACTAGCGCAACCTACAATGAGCAGTTCTTC
v_call: TRBV29-1; j_call: TRBJ2-3; clone_size: few; d_call: TRBD2; cdr3_aa: CSVEAGGHTDTQYF; cdr3_nt: TGCAGCGTTGAGGCGGGAGGACACACAGATACGCAGTATTTT
v_call: TRBV18; j_call: TRBJ2-5; clone_size: few; d_call: -; cdr3_aa: CASSPLFGVQETQYF; cdr3_nt: TGTGCCAGCTCACCCCTTTTCGGAGTACAAGAGACCCAGTACTTC
v_call: TRBV6-2/TRBV6-3; j_call: TRBJ2-1; clone_size: -; d_call: -; cdr3_aa: CASRQQGPPPEQFF; cdr3_nt: TGTGCCAGCAGGCAACAGGGTCCTCCTCCTGAGCAGTTCTTC
v_call: TRBV7-2; j_call: TRBJ2-3; clone_size: few; d_call: -; cdr3_aa: CASSLTGLNTDTQYF; cdr3_nt: TGTGCCAGCAGCTTAACGGGACTGAACACAGATACGCAGTATTTT
v_call: TRBV7-9; j_call: TRBJ1-2; clone_size: -; d_call: -; cdr3_aa: CASTQGLYGYTF; cdr3_nt: TGTGCCAGCACCCAAGGGCTTTATGGCTACACCTTC
v_call: TRBV18; j_call: TRBJ2-1; clone_size: few; d_call: -; cdr3_aa: CASSPPSRSGEQFF; cdr3_nt: TGTGCCAGCTCACCACCATCCAGGTCAGGGGAGCAGTTCTTC
v_call: TRBV9; j_call: TRBJ2-2; clone_size: -; d_call: -; cdr3_aa: CASSANPLGDTGELFF; cdr3_nt: TGTGCCAGCAGCGCCAACCCCCTAGGGGACACCGGGGAGCTGTTTTTT
v_call: TRBV27; j_call: TRBJ2-1; clone_size: many; d_call: TRBD2; cdr3_aa: CASSGRTSGRYNEQFF; cdr3_nt: TGTGCCAGCAGTGGCCGGACTAGCGGGCGTTACAATGAGCAGTTCTTC
v_call: TRBV18; j_call: TRBJ2-5; clone_size: -; d_call: -; cdr3_aa: CSSSLSGGWETQYF; cdr3_nt: TGTTCCAGCTCACTAAGTGGCGGCTGGGAGACCCAGTACTTC
v_call: TRBV24-1; j_call: TRBJ2-1; clone_size: -; d_call: TRBD2; cdr3_aa: CATSDPREVNEQFF; cdr3_nt: TGTGCCACCAGTGATCCGCGGGAGGTGAATGAGCAGTTCTTC
v_call: TRBV20-1; j_call: TRBJ2-2; clone_size: few; d_call: -; cdr3_aa: CSAPGQNTGELFF; cdr3_nt: TGCAGTGCCCCGGGACAAAACACCGGGGAGCTGTTTTTT
v_call: TRBV20-1; j_call: TRBJ2-2; clone_size: few; d_call: TRBD2; cdr3_aa: CSARGGLAENTGELFF; cdr3_nt: TGCAGTGCTAGAGGGGGACTAGCGGAGAACACCGGGGAGCTGTTTTTT
v_call: TRBV4-3; j_call: TRBJ2-7; clone_size: -; d_call: TRBD1; cdr3_aa: CASSQDWDRGSYEQYF; cdr3_nt: TGCGCCAGCAGCCAAGATTGGGACAGGGGGTCCTACGAGCAGTACTTC
v_call: TRBV3-1; j_call: TRBJ1-2; clone_size: many; d_call: -; cdr3_aa: CASSQFGSDLDYGYTF; cdr3_nt: TGTGCCAGCAGCCAATTTGGCAGCGATCTTGACTATGGCTACACCTTC
v_call: TRBV28; j_call: TRBJ1-1; clone_size: few; d_call: TRBD1; cdr3_aa: CASSWGDRGSTEAFF; cdr3_nt: TGTGCCAGCAGTTGGGGGGACAGGGGCAGCACTGAAGCTTTCTTT
v_call: TRBV11-2; j_call: TRBJ1-5; clone_size: -; d_call: -; cdr3_aa: CASSLGTAPNSNQPQHF; cdr3_nt: TGTGCCAGCAGCTTAGGAACAGCCCCTAATAGCAATCAGCCCCAGCATTTT
v_call: TRBV25-1; j_call: TRBJ1-2; clone_size: -; d_call: -; cdr3_aa: CASSQTRGYTF; cdr3_nt: TGTGCCAGCAGTCAAACCCGTGGCTACACCTTC
v_call: TRBV7-2; j_call: TRBJ2-2; clone_size: few; d_call: TRBD1; cdr3_aa: CASSLQGGNTGELFF; cdr3_nt: TGTGCCAGCAGTTTACAGGGGGGGAACACCGGGGAGCTGTTTTTT
v_call: TRBV20-1; j_call: TRBJ2-1; clone_size: many; d_call: -; cdr3_aa: CSARDHQTDYNEQFF; cdr3_nt: TGCAGTGCTAGAGATCACCAAACGGATTACAATGAGCAGTTCTTC
v_call: TRBV4-3; j_call: TRBJ2-2; clone_size: many; d_call: -; cdr3_aa: CASSQARGGELFF; cdr3_nt: TGCGCCAGCAGCCAAGCGAGGGGCGGGGAGCTGTTTTTT
v_call: TRBV7-3; j_call: TRBJ2-3; clone_size: few; d_call: -; cdr3_aa: CASSLRRADTQYF; cdr3_nt: TGTGCCAGCAGCCTACGGCGGGCAGATACGCAGTATTTT
v_call: TRBV5-1; j_call: TRBJ2-1; clone_size: many; d_call: -; cdr3_aa: CASSGTGEQFF; cdr3_nt: TGCGCCAGCAGCGGTACAGGGGAGCAGTTCTTC
v_call: TRBV5-1; j_call: TRBJ2-6; clone_size: many; d_call: -; cdr3_aa: CASSLGLQSSGANVLTF; cdr3_nt: TGCGCCAGCAGCTTGGGTCTTCAGAGCTCTGGGGCCAACGTCCTGACTTTC
v_call: TRBV29-1; j_call: TRBJ2-2; clone_size: many; d_call: -; cdr3_aa: CSVGRAEGELFF; cdr3_nt: TGCAGCGTTGGGAGGGCCGAAGGGGAGCTGTTTTTT
v_call: TRBV7-9; j_call: TRBJ2-1; clone_size: many; d_call: TRBD1; cdr3_aa: CASSQRQGSYNEQFF; cdr3_nt: TGTGCCAGCAGCCAGAGACAGGGCTCCTACAATGAGCAGTTCTTC
v_call: TRBV29-1; j_call: TRBJ1-2; clone_size: many; d_call: TRBD1; cdr3_aa: CSGGQLGAYGYTF; cdr3_nt: TGCAGCGGGGGACAGTTAGGAGCGTATGGCTACACCTTC
v_call: TRBV27; j_call: TRBJ2-1; clone_size: many; d_call: -; cdr3_aa: CASSSIGQGVGDNEQFF; cdr3_nt: TGTGCCAGCAGTTCCATAGGCCAGGGTGTAGGGGACAATGAGCAGTTCTTC
v_call: TRBV20-1; j_call: TRBJ2-2; clone_size: many; d_call: -; cdr3_aa: CSARVPGKPNTGELFF; cdr3_nt: TGCAGTGCTAGAGTGCCCGGGAAACCGAACACCGGGGAGCTGTTTTTT
v_call: TRBV5-1; j_call: TRBJ2-4; clone_size: many; d_call: -; cdr3_aa: CASSQGSSKNIQYF; cdr3_nt: TGCGCCAGCAGCCAGGGGTCAAGCAAAAACATTCAGTACTTC
v_call: TRBV29-1; j_call: TRBJ2-5; clone_size: many; d_call: TRBD1; cdr3_aa: CSVARTGGGETQYF; cdr3_nt: TGCAGCGTTGCTAGGACAGGGGGTGGGGAGACCCAGTACTTC
v_call: TRBV10-3; j_call: TRBJ2-1; clone_size: many; d_call: -; cdr3_aa: CAISDVDEGVNEQFF; cdr3_nt: TGTGCCATCAGTGATGTTGACGAGGGGGTGAATGAGCAGTTCTTC
v_call: TRBV18; j_call: TRBJ2-1; clone_size: few; d_call: TRBD2; cdr3_aa: CASSLLAGEIAYNEQFF; cdr3_nt: TGTGCCAGCTCACTCCTAGCGGGAGAAATAGCCTACAATGAGCAGTTCTTC
v_call: TRBV28; j_call: TRBJ1-6; clone_size: few; d_call: TRBD1; cdr3_aa: CASRGTGVTDSPLHF; cdr3_nt: TGTGCCAGCAGGGGGACAGGGGTCACGGATTCACCCCTCCACTTT
v_call: TRBV12-3/TRBV12-4; j_call: TRBJ1-5; clone_size: few; d_call: -; cdr3_aa: CASSRGANQPQHF; cdr3_nt: TGTGCCAGCAGTCGGGGGGCAAATCAGCCCCAGCATTTT
v_call: TRBV6-1; j_call: TRBJ2-1; clone_size: -; d_call: TRBD2; cdr3_aa: CASSGLAGGYEQFF; cdr3_nt: TGTGCCAGCAGCGGACTAGCGGGAGGCTATGAGCAGTTCTTC